Below are 16 T cell receptor beta chains sequenced from a single sample in a study of blood T cells in healthy people across ages. A second about 6 to 12 cycle PCR used barcoded and J-beta primers. TCRdb reprocessed the 5' RACE reads via MiXCR and lists one record per CDR3 protein. The table includes some 560,000 distinct CDR3 sequences, about 29% detected once. In addition, the sample was reused for a study of T cells of mothers and their children.

Source material: blood. The receptors were gathered from a boy aged 2 to 9 in good health.

This clonotype was counted a few times. V usage is TRBV20-1 and J usage is TRBJ2-3, with 9 bases aligning to TRBD2. With 4 bases clipped from V and 0 bases from J, the junction kept 2 bases outside the gene matches. Germline CDR1 DFQATT, CDR2 SNEGSKA (reference sequence). CDR3 length: 14 amino acids. The CDR3 loop is CSATTSGSTDTQYF. CDR3 nucleotide sequence: TGCAGTGCTACTACTAGCGGGAGCACAGATACGCAGTATTTT.

The J gene is TRBJ2-5, the V gene TRBV7-2; D ambiguous. The DNA end is a closer match to TRBJ2-7, so the J assignment may be wrong. CDR1 is SGHTA, CDR2 FQGNSA, per germline. The CDR3 covers 16 residues. The CDR3 region is CASSSMSGRQLNEQYF. CDR3 bases: TGTGCCAGCAGCTCCATGTCTGGCCGCCAGCTGAACGAGCAGTACTTC.

The chain couples TRBV29-1 to TRBJ1-1; no firm D call. Germline V gene data show CDR1 as SQVTM and CDR2 as ANQGSEA. V lost 4 bases to trimming and J lost 0 bases, with 6 bases between them. CDR3 length: 12 amino acids. The CDR3 spells CSVGQMNTEAFF. CDR3 nucleotide sequence: TGCAGCGTTGGGCAGATGAACACTGAAGCTTTCTTT. The entire variable domain, with the rest obtained from reference TRBV29-1 and TRBJ1-1, is as follows: SAVISQKPSRDICQRGTSLTIQCQVDSQVTMMFWYRQQPGQSLTLIATANQGSEATYESGFVIDKFPISRPNLTFSTLTVSNMSPEDSSIYLCSVGQMNTEAFFGQGTRLTVV.

J is TRBJ2-7 and V is TRBV13; 12 bases are a match to TRBD2. The CDR3 totals 19 residues. Germline loops: CDR1 PRHDT, CDR2 FYEKMQ (reference sequence). The J segment lost 2 bases and the V segment lost 1 base, leaving 12 bases of the junction unmatched. CDR3 residues: CASSLAPTGWTSGAYEQYF. The CDR3, as DNA: TGTGCCAGCAGCTTAGCCCCCACGGGATGGACTAGCGGGGCCTACGAGCAGTACTTC.

The chain uses TRBV4-3 and TRBJ1-2, with 9 bases matching TRBD1. Germline V CDR1 and CDR2: LGHNA, YSLEER. The trim removed 0 bases at V and 0 bases at J, leaving 5 bases unmatched. CDR3 length: 17 amino acids. CDR3 nucleotides: TGCGCCAGCAGCCAAGATTCCGGGACAGGGCCTAACTATGGCTACACCTTC. Translation: CASSQDSGTGPNYGYTF.

In its sample, this clonotype was seen a few times. This chain joins TRBV10-2 and TRBJ1-2; possibly TRBD1 for D (5 bases). V gave up 2 bases and J gave up 7 bases, with 14 bases separating them. The CDR3 runs 14 residues. Germline V gene lookup returns CDR1 WSHSY and CDR2 SAAADI. The CDR3 nucleotides read TGCGCCAGCAGTGAGGGCAGGGCCTCCTGTGGCTACACCTTC. This codes for CASSEGRASCGYTF.

The V call is TRBV12-3 or TRBV12-4, the J call TRBJ1-4; 7 nucleotides match TRBD1. The V and J ends lost 3 bases and 7 bases, in that order; junction bases with no gene match: 5. The CDR3 covers 14 residues. The CDR3 reads CASSFQGVSEKLFF. The CDR3 DNA is TGTGCCAGCAGTTTTCAGGGGGTTAGTGAAAAACTGTTTTTT.

V and J are TRBV28 and TRBJ2-7, with a possible D match to TRBD2 (6 bases). Deletions cut 1 base from V and 4 bases from J, with 14 bases between. There are 15 residues in the CDR3. The germline CDR1 and CDR2 sequences are MDHEN and SYDVKM. Here the CDR3 reads CASSLSAGFVYEQYF. The CDR3 bases are TGTGCCAGCAGTTTATCCGCGGGGTTTGTTTACGAGCAGTACTTC.

This chain uses TRBV5-1 with TRBJ2-3; D gene uncertain. The CDR3 totals 14 residues. Deletions cut 0 bases from V and 6 bases from J, with 11 bases between. In germline, CDR1 is SGHRS, CDR2 YFSETQ. CDR3 bases: TGCGCCAGCAGCTTGGTTCAAATGGAGGATACGCAGTATTTT. It specifies CASSLVQMEDTQYF.

The V call is TRBV4-1, the J call TRBJ1-6; the match to TRBD1 covers 8 bases. V lost 9 bases, J lost 11 bases, and 15 bases stayed unmatched. CDR1 and CDR2 from the germline V gene are MGHRA and YSYEKL. The CDR3 runs to 15 residues. CDR3 in DNA: TGCGCCAGTTCGCTGAACCAGGGGGCTGGGACACCCCTCCACTTT. Its translation: CASSLNQGAGTPLHF.

CDR3 residues: CASYRDRKETQYF. Here the CDR3 DNA reads TGTGCCAGCTACCGGGACAGAAAAGAGACCCAGTACTTC. This chain connects TRBV6-2 or TRBV6-3 to TRBJ2-5; 7 bases are a match to TRBD1. The V gene's germline CDR1 is MNHEY and CDR2 SVGEGT. The CDR3 sequence is 13 residues long. V lost 8 bases, J lost 3 bases, and 6 bases stayed unmatched.

This clonotype has at least ten counts. The chain joins TRBV5-1 to TRBJ2-1; D is unclear. This CDR3 has 15 residues. Trimming left V 1 base short and J 5 bases short, with 13 bases between. In germline, CDR1 is SGHRS, CDR2 YFSETQ. CDR3 region: CASSLRPILNNEQFF. The CDR3, as DNA: TGCGCCAGCAGCTTGAGACCAATATTAAACAATGAGCAGTTCTTC.

This clonotype was counted only a few times. This chain joins TRBV20-1 and TRBJ1-4; weak D call: TRBD1 (6 bases). The germline V and J ends were trimmed by 0 bases and 3 bases, with 17 bases remaining between them. The CDR3 sequence is 17 residues long. Germline values: CDR1 DFQATT, CDR2 SNEGSKA (reference sequence). CDR3 region: CSARDQVRGAANEKLFF. CDR3 nucleotides: TGCAGTGCTAGAGATCAGGTCCGGGGGGCGGCTAATGAAAAACTGTTTTTT.

This clonotype occurred a few times. This chain connects TRBV12-3 or TRBV12-4 to TRBJ2-6, with D possibly being TRBD1 (5 bases). V dropped 3 bases and J dropped 2 bases, with 14 bases sitting between them. CDR3 length equals 17 residues. This CDR3 reads CASSFRVPYAGANVLTF. The CDR3 DNA reads as TGTGCCAGCAGTTTCAGGGTTCCTTATGCTGGGGCCAACGTCCTGACTTTC.

The chain couples TRBV7-9 to TRBJ1-3, with a weak D call TRBD1 (5 bases). The CDR3 extends over 13 amino acids. The germline gives CDR1 SEHNR, CDR2 FQNEAQ (reference sequence). V lost 4 bases and J 3 bases, leaving 7 bases between the germline ends. The CDR3 spells CASSWDVGNTIYF. The CDR3 DNA sequence: TGTGCCAGCAGCTGGGACGTTGGAAACACCATATATTTT.

In this sample, this clonotype turned up once. The chain combines TRBV20-1 with TRBJ2-7; TRBD1 is a possible D gene (7 bases). Germline V CDR1 and CDR2: DFQATT, SNEGSKA (reference sequence). CDR3 length: 15 residues. The V gene lost 0 bases and the J gene lost 2 bases, with 14 bases spanning the gap. As DNA, the CDR3 is TGCAGTGCTAGAGATACGGCAGGGGGGCCCTACGAGCAGTACTTC. This encodes CSARDTAGGPYEQYF.